The next 30 T cell receptor beta chains were all read from a single sample in a study of blood T cell repertoires in COVID-19. Libraries were prepared by immunoSEQ multiplex PCR; TCRdb keeps only in-frame clonotypes and omits some of them. The sample contains fewer than 250,000 clones, 65% to 85% of which appear only once. Sample: peripheral blood. The receptors shown here come from a man aged 45-65 years with active or convalescent COVID-19.

The J gene is TRBJ2-1, the V gene TRBV6-5; D may be TRBD2 (7 bases). The CDR3 consists of 14 residues. Looked up from germline, CDR1 is MNHEY and CDR2 is SVGAGI. V gave up 8 bases and J gave up 7 bases, with 18 bases separating them. The CDR3: CASAFEGGPNEQFF. CDR3 nucleotides: TGTGCCAGCGCATTCGAGGGGGGGCCGAATGAGCAGTTCTTC.

The chain is built from TRBV7-9 and TRBJ2-5, with a weak D call TRBD1 (5 bases). Trimming cost V 3 bases and J 5 bases, with 10 bases left between them. CDR1 is SEHNR, CDR2 FQNEAQ, per germline (reference sequence). The CDR3 is 13 residues long. The CDR3 DNA is TGTGCCAGCAGCTTCACAGGAGCGGAGACCCAGTACTTC. Its translation is CASSFTGAETQYF.

This clone is a singleton in its sample. This chain uses TRBV6-5 with TRBJ1-5; TRBD1 matches 9 bases. The CDR3 contains 15 residues. The ends lost 5 bases at V and 7 bases at J; junction bases unmatched: 9. The germline gives CDR1 MNHEY, CDR2 SVGAGI. The CDR3 DNA reads TGTGCCAGCAGTCCTCGGGGACAGGGAGGGCAGCCCCAGCATTTT. It translates to CASSPRGQGGQPQHF.

The V and J genes are TRBV29-1 and TRBJ1-1; weak D call: TRBD1 (6 bases). With 7 bases removed from V and 0 bases from J, the gap between germline ends came to 12 bases. CDR1 SQVTM and CDR2 ANQGSEA come from the germline V gene. This CDR3 spans 13 amino acids. CDR3 nucleotide sequence: TGCAGCGCTCCGGGACATCTGAACACTGAAGCTTTCTTT. Amino acids: CSAPGHLNTEAFF.

This clone was detected only a few times. The chain combines TRBV5-1 with TRBJ1-3, with no clear D. The CDR3 consists of 13 residues. The germline CDR1 and CDR2 sequences are SGHRS and YFSETQ. Trimming took 4 bases from V and 1 from J, leaving 6 bases between them. The CDR3 coding sequence is TGCGCCAGCAGCCCAGTGTCTGGAAACACCATATATTTT. Protein sequence: CASSPVSGNTIYF.

CDR3 loop: CASSPTTSGSNEQFF. CDR3 DNA sequence: TGTGCCAGTAGTCCAACGACTAGCGGGAGCAATGAGCAGTTCTTC. The V gene is TRBV19, the J gene TRBJ2-1, with 12 nucleotides matching TRBD2. Germline CDR1 is LNHDA and CDR2 is SQIVND (reference sequence). The CDR3 runs 15 residues. The V and J ends lost 5 bases and 6 bases, in that order; junction bases with no gene match: 5.

The rearrangement joins TRBV7-6 to TRBJ1-1; possible D gene TRBD1, 5 bases. Between the trimmed V and J ends, which lost 1 base and 0 bases, there was a span of 6 bases. Looked up from germline, CDR1 is SGHVS and CDR2 is FNYEAQ. The CDR3 sequence is 14 residues long. CDR3: CASSLDRLNTEAFF. As DNA, the CDR3 is TGTGCCAGCAGCTTAGACAGGCTGAACACTGAAGCTTTCTTT. Full variable domain (remainder filled in from reference TRBV7-6 and TRBJ1-1): GAGVSQSPRYKVTKRGQDVALRCDPISGHVSLYWYRQALGQGPEFLTYFNYEAQQDKSGLPNDRFSAERPEGSISTLTIQRTEQRDSAMYRCASSLDRLNTEAFFGQGTRLTVV.

V is TRBV4-3 and J is TRBJ1-1; 7 bases fit TRBD1. The length of the CDR3 is 15 residues. Losses at the gene ends were 2 bases for V and 4 bases for J; bases not matched to a gene: 7. CDR1 and CDR2 from the germline V gene are LGHNA and YSLEER. The CDR3 reads CASSQMTGLITEAFF. CDR3 sequence (DNA): TGCGCCAGCAGCCAAATGACAGGGTTAATCACTGAAGCTTTCTTT.

Comment on this clone: Sequence at one end of the junction differs from germline and may be a read error. The rearrangement links TRBV6-5 to TRBJ1-1, with D possibly TRBD1 on 6 matching bases. The germline V gene has CDR1 MNHEY and CDR2 SVGAGI. This CDR3 spans 15 amino acids. DNA for the CDR3: TGTGCCAGCAGTTACGAAGGGGGACGGAACGCTGAAGCTTTCTTT. Amino acid sequence: CASSYEGGRNAEAFF.

The chain links TRBV19 to TRBJ1-2, with D maybe TRBD1 (6 bases). V was trimmed by 5 bases and J by 1 base, leaving 23 bases between them. There are 18 residues in the CDR3. In germline, CDR1 is LNHDA, CDR2 SQIVND (reference sequence). DNA for the CDR3: TGTGCCAGTAGTTCGACATCCAGGGGCCCCGCGAATAACTATGGCTACACCTTC. It translates to CASSSTSRGPANNYGYTF. The variable domain in full, with the rest retrieved from reference TRBV19 and TRBJ1-2, is DGGITQSPKYLFRKEGQNVTLSCEQNLNHDAMYWYRQDPGQGLRLIYYSQIVNDFQKGDIAEGYSVSREKKESFPLTVTSAQKNPTAFYLCASSSTSRGPANNYGYTFGSGTRLTVV.

A few counts support this clone. This chain links TRBV27 with TRBJ1-6, with D maybe TRBD1 (5 bases). The CDR3 has 17 residues. Germline CDR1 reads MNHEY; CDR2 reads SMNVEV (reference sequence). V lost 2 bases, J lost 7 bases, and 18 bases lay in between. Here the CDR3 reads CASSLMVGEGRNSPLHF. The CDR3 bases are TGTGCCAGCAGTTTAATGGTAGGGGAGGGAAGGAATTCACCCCTCCACTTT.

The chain couples TRBV6-6 to TRBJ2-7; D is possibly TRBD1 (6 bases). The CDR3 has 15 residues. Germline V gene lookup returns CDR1 MNHNY and CDR2 SVGAGI (reference sequence). The V and J ends lost 6 bases and 3 bases respectively, with 18 bases between them. CDR3 sequence (DNA): TGTGCCAGCAGACCGAGGGGGATTGGGTACTACGAGCAGTACTTC. Its protein product is CASRPRGIGYYEQYF.

The gene calls are TRBV27 and TRBJ2-3; tentative D call: TRBD1 (6 bases). This CDR3 region has 15 residues. The ends were cut back, 5 bases at V and 5 bases at J, with 17 bases in the middle. Germline V lookup: CDR1 MNHEY, CDR2 SMNVEV (reference sequence). CDR3 sequence (DNA): TGTGCCAGCAGTCCCTACCAGGGGCACGGAGATACGCAGTATTTT. Protein: CASSPYQGHGDTQYF.

The chain employs TRBV19 and TRBJ1-5; 9 nucleotides agree with TRBD1. The CDR3 contains 15 residues. The germline V gene has CDR1 LNHDA and CDR2 SQIVND (reference sequence). V gave up 3 bases and J gave up 3 bases; unmatched junction bases: 3. The CDR3 region has the DNA TGTGCCAGTAGTATGAGGACAGGGGCCAATCAGCCCCAGCATTTT. It translates to CASSMRTGANQPQHF.

V and J are TRBV5-6 and TRBJ1-5; D gene uncertain. CDR3 length equals 13 residues. Trimming cost V 0 bases and J 5 bases, with 6 bases left between them. Germline V gene sequence: CDR1 SGHDT, CDR2 YYEEEE. Here the CDR3 DNA reads TGTGCCAGCAGCTTGGGCGGGTATCAGCCCCAGCATTTT. Protein product: CASSLGGYQPQHF.

This chain links TRBV9 with TRBJ2-7; 10 nucleotides agree with TRBD2. Germline CDR1 and CDR2: SGDLS and YYNGEE. The CDR3 is made up of 15 amino acids. J gave up 2 bases and V 4 bases, and 6 bases lay outside the gene matches. The CDR3: CASSPGTSETYEQYF. DNA of the CDR3: TGTGCCAGCAGCCCCGGGACTAGCGAAACCTACGAGCAGTACTTC. The variable domain in full, completed from reference TRBV9 and TRBJ2-7, reads DSGVTQTPKHLITATGQRVTLRCSPRSGDLSVYWYQQSLDQGLQFLIQYYNGEERAKGNILERFSAQQFPDLHSELNLSSLELGDSALYFCASSPGTSETYEQYFGPGTRLTVT.

The sample holds one count of this clone. The J gene is TRBJ2-3, the V gene TRBV5-1, with 11 bases that match TRBD2. The junction had 2 bases not matched to a gene; V was cut back by 0 bases and J by 2 bases. In germline, CDR1 is SGHRS, CDR2 YFSETQ. The CDR3 loop spans 16 amino acids. CDR3 nucleotides: TGCGCCAGCAGCTTGGTGACTAGCGGGGCCACAGATACGCAGTATTTT. Translation: CASSLVTSGATDTQYF.

The chain is built from TRBV10-2 and TRBJ2-3, with D possibly matching TRBD1 (6 bases). V lost 6 bases, J lost 0 bases, and 10 bases lay in between. The CDR3 contains 14 residues. The germline gives CDR1 WSHSY, CDR2 SAAADI. CDR3 loop: CASSRQASTDTQYF. Here the CDR3 DNA reads TGCGCCAGCAGCCGACAGGCGAGCACAGATACGCAGTATTTT.

The V and J genes are TRBV29-1 and TRBJ1-6, with 8 bases aligning to TRBD1. This CDR3 is 13 amino acids long. The V and J ends lost 1 base and 8 bases, in that order; junction bases with no gene match: 1. CDR1 is SQVTM and CDR2 is ANQGSEA in the germline V gene. CDR3 sequence: CSVEVGQDSPLHF. The CDR3 DNA sequence: TGCAGCGTTGAAGTGGGACAGGATTCACCCCTCCACTTT.

The chain combines TRBV4-2 with TRBJ1-2; a possible D gene is TRBD1 (5 bases). Germline CDR1 is LGHNA and CDR2 is YNFKEQ. This CDR3 has 16 amino acids. The V and J ends lost 1 base and 2 bases respectively, with 14 bases between them. CDR3 protein: CASSQVGQGGNYGYTF. The CDR3 DNA is TGTGCCAGCAGCCAAGTGGGCCAGGGAGGAAACTATGGCTACACCTTC.

CDR3 region: CASSMDGGSSYNEQFF. For the CDR3, the DNA is TGTGCCAGTAGTATGGACGGAGGCAGCTCCTACAATGAGCAGTTCTTC. This chain uses TRBV19 with TRBJ2-1, with D possibly matching TRBD2 (5 bases). V lost 3 bases to trimming and J lost 0 bases, with 12 bases between them. CDR1 is LNHDA, CDR2 SQIVND, per germline (reference sequence). This CDR3 comprises 16 residues.

This clone was observed once. The chain is built from TRBV5-6 and TRBJ2-7, with D perhaps matching TRBD1 (6 bases). CDR1 SGHDT and CDR2 YYEEEE come from the germline V gene. The CDR3 is made up of 15 amino acids. Trimming left V 7 bases short and J 2 bases short, with 19 bases between. The CDR3 protein is CASSAWSQGTYEQYF. Here the CDR3 DNA reads TGTGCCAGCTCAGCTTGGAGTCAGGGGACCTACGAGCAGTACTTC.

This rearrangement joins TRBV9 to TRBJ1-2; D remains unclear. Germline V lookup: CDR1 SGDLS, CDR2 YYNGEE. There are 15 residues in the CDR3. V lost 4 bases, J lost 7 bases, and 20 bases lay in between. CDR3 bases: TGTGCCAGCAGCTTCGATGTGGCGGCGGTTGGTGGCTACACCTTC. Its protein is CASSFDVAAVGGYTF.

The chain couples TRBV27 to TRBJ1-1; 8 bases match TRBD1. V was clipped by 2 bases and J by 6 bases; unmatched bases: 2. The CDR3 runs to 13 residues. Germline CDR1 and CDR2: MNHEY and SMNVEV (reference sequence). The CDR3 DNA sequence: TGTGCCAGCAGTTTAGCAGGGGGCGCTGAAGCTTTCTTT. This translates into CASSLAGGAEAFF.

The chain carries TRBV7-2 and TRBJ1-2; 7 nucleotides match TRBD1. The CDR3 has 15 residues. The ends lost 3 bases at V and 1 base at J; junction bases unmatched: 5. CDR1 is SGHTA, CDR2 FQGNSA, per germline. In DNA, the CDR3 is TGTGCCAGCAGCTTGGCAGGGGGTTATAACTATGGCTACACCTTC. Translated: CASSLAGGYNYGYTF.

The chain combines TRBV28 with TRBJ1-2, with TRBD1 as a possible D gene (6 bases). Trimming pared 7 bases from V and 2 bases from J, leaving 14 bases between. The CDR3 runs to 14 residues. Germline V gene lookup returns CDR1 MDHEN and CDR2 SYDVKM. CDR3 DNA: TGTGCCAGCAATACCTACAGGGTCAACTATGGCTACACCTTC. Protein: CASNTYRVNYGYTF.

The chain uses TRBV18 and TRBJ2-3; 11 bases map to TRBD2. Germline lookup yields CDR1 KGHSH and CDR2 LQKENI. This CDR3 contains 16 residues. V lost 4 bases to trimming and J lost 5 bases; unmatched junction nucleotides: 8. Here the CDR3 reads CASSRDSGRAIDTQYF. The DNA for the CDR3 is TGTGCCAGCTCACGGGATAGCGGGAGGGCCATAGATACGCAGTATTTT.

This clone was detected once. The V call is TRBV7-9, the J call TRBJ2-1, with 11 bases that match TRBD2. With 5 bases clipped from V and 7 bases from J, the junction kept 10 bases outside the gene matches. The CDR3 runs to 16 residues. Germline-derived CDR1 and CDR2 are SEHNR and FQNEAQ (reference sequence). CDR3 sequence (DNA): TGTGCCAGCAGCCTAACACTAGCGGGAGTGCTTAATGAGCAGTTCTTC. Protein sequence: CASSLTLAGVLNEQFF.

The CDR3 spells CASTLDQLYGYTF. The CDR3 region has the DNA TGTGCCAGCACCCTAGATCAACTCTATGGCTACACCTTC. V usage is TRBV12-3 or TRBV12-4 and J usage is TRBJ1-2; D unclear. Trimming pared 7 bases from V and 4 bases from J, leaving 13 bases between. This CDR3 comprises 13 residues.

The rearrangement joins TRBV27 to TRBJ1-2; no clear D gene. V lost 5 bases to trimming and J lost 5 bases, with 15 bases between them. The CDR3 contains 14 residues. CDR1 and CDR2 (germline): MNHEY, SMNVEV (reference sequence). For the CDR3, the DNA is TGTGCCAGCAGTGCCTTAGATACAGTTTATGGCTACACCTTC. It codes for CASSALDTVYGYTF.